This T cell receptor (beta chain) was identified in a study of regulatory T cells in long-lasting Graves disease. Findings and limits, study-wide: When disease was persistent, TRBV28, TRBJ1-2 and TRBJ2-5 were the favored segments.

To make TCR beta libraries, researchers used iRepertoire HTBI primers and Arm-PCR of CDR3 regions. As originally analysed: The samples yielded 55 to 75 TRBV and 14 TRBJ segments. MiXCR, run by TCRdb on the multiplex PCR reads, gives a single entry per CDR3 protein. TCRdb, not the authors, supplied the V and J calls. The table records fewer than 550,000 distinct CDR3 sequences, more than 15% of them present only once. This clonotype was seen at least ten times. Its specificity is not known. Germline V CDR1 and CDR2: SQVTM, ANQGSEA. The CDR3 is 13 amino acids. V was pared by 4 bases and J by 8 bases, with 17 bases between. Time point defined: newly diagnosed GD, antithyroid drugs for less than 3 months. The authors made the TCR library using RNA they extracted from PBMCs. This same sample was also part of a study on T cells in Graves' hyperthyroidism and ophthalmopathy. Per that study: Among clonotypes expanded in thyroid above 0.001, most were also found in blood.

The chain has TRBV29-1 and TRBJ1-2; no reliable D call. The clonotype was recovered from a woman aged 35-60 years with Graves disease. The sample was peripheral blood mononuclear cells (PBMCs), taken at new diagnosis, from a patient treated with antithyroid drugs. The chain's CDR3 is CSVAPLGNPGYTF. As DNA, the CDR3 is TGCAGCGTTGCCCCACTGGGCAATCCCGGCTACACCTTC. Filled out from reference TRBV29-1 and TRBJ1-2, the complete variable domain reads SAVISQKPSRDICQRGTSLTIQCQVDSQVTMMFWYRQQPGQSLTLIATANQGSEATYESGFVIDKFPISRPNLTFSTLTVSNMSPEDSSIYLCSVAPLGNPGYTFGSGTRLTVV.